This T cell receptor (beta chain) was identified in a study of graft-versus-host responses after intestinal transplantation. Study summary: Tacrolimus and steroids were given for around 3 years to all recipients after anti-thymocyte globulin induction.

Using immunoSEQ multiplex PCR, the repertoire was profiled, and TCRdb retains in-frame clones only, with some absent. There are roughly 29,000 clones in the sample; 70% to 90% occur only once, and approximately 10% lies in the top ten. The CDR3 has 14 amino acids. Between the trimmed V and J ends, which lost 7 bases and 5 bases, there was a span of 14 bases. Germline V gene sequence: CDR1 MNHNS, CDR2 SASEGT. This specimen consisted of PBMCs, obtained about 15 months after intestinal transplantation. The receptor's source is a human patient who received an intestinal transplant, so some T cells may come from the graft donor. The chain combines TRBV6-1 with TRBJ2-2; D is tentatively TRBD1 or TRBD2 (6 bases each). As DNA, the CDR3 is TGTGCCAGCAAAGTGGGGGGCGAGACCGGGGAGCTGTTTTTT. This encodes CASKVGGETGELFF.